Listed below are T cell receptor beta chains from one sample, sequenced in a study of blood T cell repertoires in COVID-19. TCRdb's table, derived via immunoSEQ multiplex PCR, lists solely in-frame clones and lacks some. Of over 150,000 clones in the sample, about four fifths were seen once. The sequenced sample was peripheral blood. These receptors came from an elderly woman with acute or convalescent COVID-19. Both conserved end residues are part of each CDR3. The D gene is left open where the match is weak. Rows may omit the clone size; those that give it use once, few, many or a size class.

v_call,clone_size,j_call,d_call,cdr3_aa,cdr3_nt
TRBV7-2,-,TRBJ2-7,TRBD2,CASSTLAGTSYEQYF,TGTGCCAGCAGCACACTAGCGGGGACCTCCTACGAGCAGTACTTC
TRBV27,-,TRBJ2-5,-,CASSSTGPRETQYF,TGTGCCAGCAGTTCGACAGGACCGCGGGAGACCCAGTACTTC
TRBV5-6,-,TRBJ2-7,-,CASSADSAYEQYF,TGTGCCAGCAGCGCCGACTCGGCCTACGAGCAGTACTTC
TRBV27,-,TRBJ2-5,-,CASSSGRQETQYF,TGTGCCAGCAGTTCAGGCAGGCAAGAGACCCAGTACTTC
TRBV6-6,-,TRBJ1-5,-,CASTQSGVRNQPQHF,TGTGCCAGCACCCAAAGCGGGGTCCGAAATCAGCCCCAGCATTTT
TRBV9,-,TRBJ2-1,TRBD2,CASSPLAGGYNEQFF,TGTGCCAGCAGCCCATTGGCGGGAGGGTACAATGAGCAGTTCTTC
TRBV7-3,-,TRBJ2-5,TRBD2,CASSLGTSGVVETQYF,TGTGCCAGCAGCTTAGGGACTAGCGGGGTCGTCGAGACCCAGTACTTC
TRBV5-1,-,TRBJ2-2,-,CASSPEGPGELFF,TGCGCCAGCAGCCCGGAGGGCCCCGGGGAGCTGTTTTTT
TRBV5-1,-,TRBJ2-5,TRBD1,CASSFGGQGRETQYF,TGCGCCAGCAGCTTCGGGGGACAGGGAAGAGAGACCCAGTACTTC
TRBV2,few,TRBJ1-5,TRBD1,CASRDRERQPQHF,TGTGCCAGCAGAGACAGGGAACGTCAGCCCCAGCATTTT
TRBV6-5,few,TRBJ1-4,-,CASRGLTRNEKLFF,TGTGCCAGCAGAGGACTCACTAGGAATGAAAAACTGTTTTTT
TRBV5-8,-,TRBJ2-2,-,CASSLGVRGTGELFF,TGTGCCAGCAGCTTGGGCGTGAGGGGGACCGGGGAGCTGTTTTTT
TRBV10-2,-,TRBJ2-7,-,CASSPLGGGSYEQYF,TGCGCCAGCAGTCCCCTGGGCGGAGGGTCCTACGAGCAGTACTTC
TRBV28,-,TRBJ2-1,-,CASSFQAGQQFF,TGTGCCAGCAGTTTTCAGGCCGGCCAGCAGTTCTTC
TRBV4-3,-,TRBJ1-5,-,CASSQDSGREQPQHF,TGCGCCAGCAGCCAAGACTCCGGGAGGGAGCAGCCCCAGCATTTT
TRBV28,-,TRBJ1-5,-,CASKEPNQPQHF,TGTGCCAGCAAAGAGCCAAATCAGCCCCAGCATTTT
TRBV18,-,TRBJ2-5,-,CASSPRPYQETQYF,TGTGCCAGCTCACCACGGCCGTACCAAGAGACCCAGTACTTC
TRBV7-2,-,TRBJ1-1,TRBD1,CASSLSATGADEAFF,TGTGCCAGCAGCTTATCAGCGACAGGGGCAGATGAAGCTTTCTTT
TRBV7-2,-,TRBJ2-5,-,CASSLDRGGVETQYF,TGTGCCAGCAGTCTAGACCGGGGAGGAGTAGAGACCCAGTACTTC
TRBV6-6,-,TRBJ2-1,TRBD1,CASSPGTGNDEQFF,TGTGCCAGCAGTCCAGGGACAGGGAACGATGAGCAGTTCTTC
TRBV7-2,-,TRBJ2-7,-,CASSLAGATGREQYF,TGTGCCAGCAGCTTAGCGGGCGCCACAGGGCGCGAGCAGTACTTC
TRBV4-1,-,TRBJ2-5,TRBD2,CASSQGGTSGSRGETQYF,TGCGCCAGCAGCCAAGGGGGGACTAGCGGGAGTAGGGGTGAGACCCAGTACTTC
TRBV19,-,TRBJ1-4,TRBD1,CASSRDRDEKLFF,TGTGCCAGTAGTCGGGACAGGGATGAAAAACTGTTTTTT